A selection of T cell receptor beta chains follows, all from one sample in a study of shared clonotypes between healthy human individuals. Libraries were prepared by immunoSEQ multiplex PCR; TCRdb keeps only in-frame clonotypes and omits some of them. The profile shows 2 million to 2.5 million clones, about 93% of them singletons. The sample consisted of naive CD8+ T cells from PBMCs. The receptors shown here come from a man aged 18 to 30 in good health. Some clones in this sample may be carry-over from other donors' samples. CDR3s include the opening cysteine and the closing phenylalanine or tryptophan. D genes are given only for firm matches.

CDR3 length: 11
D gene: NA
J gene: TRBJ1-1
V gene: TRBV20-1
CDR3 DNA: TGCAGTGCCCAGGCCGGCATTGAAGCTTTCTTT
CDR3 protein: CSAQAGIEAFF

CDR3 length: 16
D gene: NA
J gene: TRBJ2-7
V gene: TRBV7-2
CDR3 DNA: TGTGCCAGCAGCCCCCGCGCCAGGGCCACCCTTTACGAGCAGTACTTC
CDR3 protein: CASSPRARATLYEQYF

CDR3 length: 15
D gene: TRBD2
J gene: TRBJ2-7
V gene: TRBV7-2
CDR3 DNA: TGTGCCAGCAGCTTATTGGCCGGGAGGATCTACGAGCAGTACTTC
CDR3 protein: CASSLLAGRIYEQYF

CDR3 length: 15
D gene: NA
J gene: TRBJ1-2
V gene: TRBV29-1
CDR3 DNA: TGCAGCGTTGAAGTTAGAGATTCACCTAACTATGGCTACACCTTC
CDR3 protein: CSVEVRDSPNYGYTF

CDR3 length: 10
D gene: NA
J gene: TRBJ2-7
V gene: TRBV11-2
CDR3 DNA: TGTGCCAGCGGAACCTACGAGCAGTACTTC
CDR3 protein: CASGTYEQYF

CDR3 length: 14
D gene: NA
J gene: TRBJ1-5
V gene: TRBV9
CDR3 DNA: TGTGCCAGCAGCGTAGGGGATTCAACTCAGCCCCAGCATTTT
CDR3 protein: CASSVGDSTQPQHF

CDR3 length: 15
D gene: TRBD2
J gene: TRBJ2-3
V gene: TRBV28
CDR3 DNA: TGTGCCAGCAGTTGGGGACTAGCGGGGCCCGATACGCAGTATTTT
CDR3 protein: CASSWGLAGPDTQYF

CDR3 length: 17
D gene: NA
J gene: TRBJ2-7
V gene: TRBV7-6
CDR3 DNA: TGTGCCAGCAGCTTAGCGCTTGAGGGCTGGGTCTCCTACGAGCAGTACTTC
CDR3 protein: CASSLALEGWVSYEQYF

CDR3 length: 13
D gene: NA
J gene: TRBJ2-1
V gene: TRBV19
CDR3 DNA: TGTGCCAGTGGCTACAATAGCTACAATGAGCAGTTCTTC
CDR3 protein: CASGYNSYNEQFF

CDR3 length: 14
D gene: NA
J gene: TRBJ1-5
V gene: TRBV4-1
CDR3 DNA: TGCGCCAGCAGCCAATGGCAGGGAGATCAGCCCCAGCATTTT
CDR3 protein: CASSQWQGDQPQHF

CDR3 length: 14
D gene: TRBD1
J gene: TRBJ1-1
V gene: TRBV13
CDR3 DNA: TGTGCCAGCAGCTCGACAGGGGAGGACACTGAAGCTTTCTTT
CDR3 protein: CASSSTGEDTEAFF

CDR3 length: 15
D gene: TRBD2
J gene: TRBJ2-1
V gene: TRBV2
CDR3 DNA: TGTGCCAGCAGCCAAGCCGGGACTAGTAGCTATGAGCAGTTCTTC
CDR3 protein: CASSQAGTSSYEQFF

CDR3 length: 16
D gene: NA
J gene: TRBJ1-5
V gene: TRBV4-1
CDR3 DNA: TGCGCCAGCAGCCAAGTTTTTCCAGGCCTCGATCAGCCCCAGCATTTT
CDR3 protein: CASSQVFPGLDQPQHF

CDR3 length: 14
D gene: NA
J gene: TRBJ1-2
V gene: TRBV9
CDR3 DNA: TGTGCCAGCAGCGTAGGCCGGCCTAACTATGGCTACACCTTC
CDR3 protein: CASSVGRPNYGYTF

CDR3 length: 17
D gene: TRBD1
J gene: TRBJ2-1
V gene: TRBV27
CDR3 DNA: TGTGCCAGCAGTTCTAGGGACAGGCCACTCTCCTACAATGGGCAGTTCTTC
CDR3 protein: CASSSRDRPLSYNGQFF